This T cell receptor beta chain was recovered during a study of blood T cell repertoires in COVID-19. Study background: Acute-phase and convalescent COVID-19 samples originated in the United States, Italy and Spain.

In the authors' methods: Researchers report that nucleated cell counts were estimated from reference gene primer amplification. Clones were read by immunoSEQ multiplex PCR, and TCRdb kept only the in-frame ones, dropping some. V and J calls plus clone size are reproduced from that table; the DNA served to infer D and trimming. The table has some 520,000 clones, roughly 87% seen once. Germline CDR1 MNHEY, CDR2 SVGAGI. V trimming: 6 bases; J trimming: 6 bases; junction bases outside the gene matches: 14. The CDR3 covers 15 residues. The clonotype originates from a man aged 18 to 35 with COVID-19, enrolled during active disease. Specimen: peripheral blood. V gene TRBV6-5 combines with J gene TRBJ2-7; 7 positions agree with TRBD2. The CDR3 reads CASSAPGLSSAEQYF. The CDR3 DNA sequence: TGTGCCAGCAGCGCTCCGGGACTATCGTCTGCCGAGCAGTACTTC.